A single sample is the source of the 5 T cell receptor beta chains below, sequenced in a study of blood T cell repertoires in COVID-19. Assay: immunoSEQ multiplex PCR; the TCRdb copy retains only in-frame clones and omits some. The table shows under 150,000 clones, with around 90% occurring only once. Material for sequencing was peripheral blood. The receptors come from a woman aged 45-65 years with acute or convalescent COVID-19.

Here the CDR3 reads CASSPQALSGNTIYF. As DNA, the CDR3 is TGTGCCAGTAGCCCACAGGCGCTCTCTGGAAACACCATATATTTT. The chain has TRBV19 and TRBJ1-3; TRBD1 might be the D (5 bases). The CDR3 length is 15 residues. CDR1 is LNHDA and CDR2 is SQIVND in the germline V gene (reference sequence). V was clipped by 6 bases and J by 0 bases, with 12 bases between them.

This clone was found a few times. V gene TRBV27 combines with J gene TRBJ1-1, with D hard to call. V gave up 3 bases and J gave up 7 bases, with 12 bases separating them. This CDR3 is 13 amino acids long. Germline CDR1 MNHEY, CDR2 SMNVEV (reference sequence). The CDR3, as DNA: TGTGCCAGCAGTTTGAGGCGGTTAAATGAAGCTTTCTTT. Amino acids: CASSLRRLNEAFF.

This chain connects TRBV6-1 to TRBJ1-3, with D perhaps matching TRBD1 (5 bases). This CDR3 region has 16 residues. V lost 3 bases, J lost 0 bases, and 12 bases lay in between. CDR1 is MNHNS and CDR2 is SASEGT in the germline V gene. The CDR3 bases are TGTGCCAGCAGTGACCGGGGGTCACTCTCTGGAAACACCATATATTTT. Translation gives CASSDRGSLSGNTIYF.

In its sample, this clone was seen a few times. This CDR3 is CASTGGSTDTQYF. The CDR3 DNA is TGTGCCAGCACCGGGGGAAGCACAGATACGCAGTATTTT. The chain has TRBV6-5 and TRBJ2-3; tentatively, D is TRBD2 (6 bases). From germline, CDR1 is MNHEY and CDR2 SVGAGI. V was trimmed by 7 bases and J by 0 bases, leaving 8 bases between them. This CDR3 contains 13 residues.

The CDR3 loop reads CASTLGLAGTYEQYF. CDR3 nucleotides: TGTGCCAGCACCCTCGGACTAGCGGGGACCTACGAGCAGTACTTC. The genes are TRBV7-2 and TRBJ2-7; 12 bases map to TRBD2. The CDR3 loop spans 15 amino acids. Germline CDR1 and CDR2: SGHTA and FQGNSA. V lost 7 bases and J lost 2; bases outside the gene matches: 6.